The 20 T cell receptor beta chains in this list originate from one sample, sequenced in a study of T cell responses to AZD1222 COVID-19 vaccine. Repertoires were generated with immunoSEQ multiplex PCR, while TCRdb's copy carries only in-frame clones and drops some. Seen here are approximately 130,000 clones, roughly 90% observed once, and the top ten hold approximately 1%. The sample was peripheral blood, taken on day 0 of AZD1222 vaccination. These receptors were obtained from an adult in good health.

CDR3 sequence: CSVYRAPGGYTF. DNA for the CDR3: TGCAGCGTTTACAGGGCCCCGGGTGGCTACACCTTC. The chain joins TRBV29-1 to TRBJ1-2; maybe TRBD1 (6 bases). V lost 5 bases, J lost 7 bases, and 14 bases lay in between. The CDR3 has 12 amino acids. Germline-derived CDR1 and CDR2 are SQVTM and ANQGSEA.

The J gene is TRBJ2-7, the V gene TRBV24-1; weak D call: TRBD1 (6 bases). Germline CDR1 and CDR2: KGHDR and SFDVKD. Trimming took 0 bases from V and 6 from J, leaving 17 bases between them. This CDR3 comprises 16 residues. The CDR3 nucleotides read TGTGCCACCAGTGATTTGCTTGGACAGAAATTCTCCGAGCAGTACTTC. The encoded protein is CATSDLLGQKFSEQYF.

The V and J genes are TRBV9 and TRBJ1-4; tentatively, D is TRBD1 (5 bases). The ends were cut back, 4 bases at V and 5 bases at J, with 18 bases in the middle. The CDR3 is made up of 16 amino acids. CDR1 and CDR2 from the germline V gene are SGDLS and YYNGEE. The CDR3 DNA sequence: TGTGCCAGCAGCCCTGCGATAGGGGCTCCAAATGAAAAACTGTTTTTT. Translating gives CASSPAIGAPNEKLFF.

The V and J genes are TRBV3-1 (or the pseudogene TRBV3-2) and TRBJ1-2, with a tentative D call TRBD1 (6 bases). This CDR3 comprises 16 residues. The V end was cut by 1 base, the J end by 9 bases, with 21 bases between. From germline, CDR1 is LGHDT and CDR2 YNNKEL (reference sequence). Here the CDR3 reads CASSQGTTGWDNRYTF. CDR3 coding DNA: TGTGCCAGCAGCCAAGGAACCACAGGGTGGGATAATCGCTACACCTTC.

The rearrangement links TRBV9 to TRBJ2-3, with D hard to call. The CDR3 covers 16 residues. With 4 bases removed from V and 2 bases from J, the gap between germline ends came to 17 bases. The germline V gene encodes CDR1 SGDLS and CDR2 YYNGEE. CDR3 residues: CASSQGWGGSTDTQYF. CDR3 bases: TGTGCCAGCAGCCAAGGTTGGGGTGGGTCCACAGATACGCAGTATTTT.

This sequence joins TRBV30 and TRBJ1-2; 7 nucleotides line up with TRBD1. Germline assignment: CDR1 GTSNPN and CDR2 SVGIG (reference sequence). The J segment lost 6 bases and the V segment lost 8 bases, leaving 12 bases of the junction unmatched. This CDR3 is 13 amino acids long. The CDR3 spells CALNRGWGDGYTF. The CDR3 DNA reads TGTGCCCTAAACAGGGGTTGGGGTGATGGCTACACCTTC.

The rearrangement uses TRBV13 and TRBJ2-7; D unclear. Trimming removed 2 bases from V and 7 bases from J, with 9 bases in between. This CDR3 contains 12 residues. Germline CDR1 is PRHDT and CDR2 is FYEKMQ (reference sequence). In nucleotides, the CDR3 is TGTGCCAGCAGCTTACATGAGTGGGAGCAGTACTTC. It specifies CASSLHEWEQYF.

The chain is built from TRBV7-3 and TRBJ2-1; D unresolved. V gave up 2 bases and J gave up 7 bases, with 12 bases separating them. Germline assignment: CDR1 SGHTA and CDR2 FQGTGA. This CDR3 comprises 14 residues. CDR3 amino acids: CASSLESYRNEQFF. CDR3 sequence (DNA): TGTGCCAGCAGCTTAGAGTCTTATCGGAATGAGCAGTTCTTC.

This sequence joins TRBV18 and TRBJ1-1; no clear D gene. The ends were cut back, 5 bases at V and 2 bases at J, with 3 bases in the middle. This CDR3 is built from 11 residues. Per germline, CDR1 KGHSH and CDR2 LQKENI. Here the CDR3 reads CASSINTEAFF. The CDR3 DNA reads as TGTGCCAGCTCAATAAACACTGAAGCTTTCTTT.

The CDR3, as DNA: TGTGCCAGCAGTTACTCGGCAGGATACTACTACGAGCAGTACTTC. Amino acids: CASSYSAGYYYEQYF. The gene calls are TRBV6-5 and TRBJ2-7; no clear D gene. The CDR3 loop spans 15 amino acids. The germline V gene encodes CDR1 MNHEY and CDR2 SVGAGI. V was pared by 0 bases and J by 3 bases, with 12 bases between.

Judged by abundance, this clone is medium-sized (0.01 to 0.1%). The sample contains more than one DNA sequence encoding this CDR3. The chain is built from TRBV7-6 and TRBJ2-7, with unresolved D. Trimming removed 6 bases at V and 3 bases at J, with 12 bases between. This CDR3 has 13 residues. Germline V gene sequence: CDR1 SGHVS, CDR2 FNYEAQ. CDR3 residues: CASSPGPNYEQYF. The CDR3 DNA is TGTGCCAGCAGTCCCGGACCGAACTACGAGCAGTACTTC. Looking up the rest from reference TRBV7-6 and TRBJ2-7 gives the full variable domain: GAGVSQSPRYKVTKRGQDVALRCDPISGHVSLYWYRQALGQGPEFLTYFNYEAQQDKSGLPNDRFSAERPEGSISTLTIQRTEQRDSAMYRCASSPGPNYEQYFGPGTRLTVT.

The J gene is TRBJ1-2, the V gene TRBV2; D unclear. Germline loops: CDR1 SNHLY, CDR2 FYNNEI. The CDR3 sequence is 11 residues long. Trimming removed 6 bases at V and 4 bases at J, with 6 bases between. The CDR3 DNA is TGTGCCAGCAGCAATTCCTATGGCTACACCTTC. Translation gives CASSNSYGYTF.

This clone was detected once. This chain joins TRBV7-9 and TRBJ1-1; D not certain. This CDR3 comprises 14 residues. Germline V gene lookup returns CDR1 SEHNR and CDR2 FQNEAQ (reference sequence). Between the trimmed V and J ends, which lost 0 bases and 4 bases, there was a span of 9 bases. The CDR3 DNA reads as TGTGCCAGCAGCTTAGCGATCAGGAGCACTGAAGCTTTCTTT. It codes for CASSLAIRSTEAFF.

The chain employs TRBV4-1 and TRBJ2-1; tentatively, D is TRBD1 or TRBD2 (5 bases each). Trimming stripped 1 base from V and 5 bases from J, with 12 bases between. The CDR3 totals 15 residues. Germline assignment: CDR1 MGHRA and CDR2 YSYEKL. The CDR3 spells CASSQVGGIDNEQFF. CDR3 bases: TGCGCCAGCAGCCAAGTTGGGGGAATAGACAATGAGCAGTTCTTC.

The rearrangement joins TRBV18 to TRBJ1-6, with D unresolved. Trimming removed 5 bases at V and 10 bases at J, with 9 bases between. Germline CDR1 and CDR2: KGHSH and LQKENI. The CDR3 length is 12 residues. The CDR3 spells CASSTPGSPLHF. The CDR3 nucleotides are TGTGCCAGCTCAACCCCGGGCTCACCCCTCCACTTT.

The chain combines TRBV2 with TRBJ2-3, with TRBD2 identical over 11 bases. J gave up 8 bases and V 6 bases, and 7 bases lay outside the gene matches. The CDR3 totals 14 residues. Germline V lookup: CDR1 SNHLY, CDR2 FYNNEI. This CDR3 is CASRELAGVSTQYF. For the CDR3, the DNA is TGTGCCAGCAGAGAACTAGCGGGAGTGAGTACGCAGTATTTT. The variable domain in full, with the rest retrieved from reference TRBV2 and TRBJ2-3, is EPEVTQTPSHQVTQMGQEVILRCVPISNHLYFYWYRQILGQKVEFLVSFYNNEISEKSEIFDDQFSVERPDGSNFTLKIRSTKLEDSAMYFCASRELAGVSTQYFGPGTRLTVL.

The V and J genes are TRBV18 and TRBJ1-1; 11 nucleotides align to TRBD1. The V gene end was trimmed by 4 bases and the J gene end by 3 bases; junction bases not matched to a gene: 10. Germline assignment: CDR1 KGHSH and CDR2 LQKENI. CDR3 length: 17 amino acids. The CDR3 loop is CASSRGTGGPLYTEAFF. The CDR3 DNA follows: TGTGCCAGCTCACGCGGGACAGGGGGGCCCCTCTACACTGAAGCTTTCTTT.

V usage is TRBV29-1 and J usage is TRBJ1-3; D perhaps matches TRBD1 (6 bases). The CDR3 sequence is 16 residues long. V lost 6 bases and J lost 1, with 19 bases in between. CDR1 SQVTM and CDR2 ANQGSEA come from the germline V gene. The DNA of the CDR3 is TGCAGCGTGCAAGGAGGGGGGGGCGCTTCTGGAAACACCATATATTTT. Amino acids: CSVQGGGGASGNTIYF.

The chain employs TRBV6-5 and TRBJ2-3; no firm D call. Trimming stripped 2 bases from V and 3 bases from J, with 6 bases between. The CDR3 runs 13 residues. The germline CDR1 and CDR2 sequences are MNHEY and SVGAGI. The CDR3 loop reads CASSYRATDTQYF. In DNA, the CDR3 is TGTGCCAGCAGTTACCGGGCGACAGATACGCAGTATTTT.

This chain uses TRBV18 with TRBJ2-7; 8 bases agree with TRBD1. The length of the CDR3 is 15 residues. V gave up 2 bases and J gave up 5 bases; unmatched junction bases: 8. Germline-derived CDR1 and CDR2 are KGHSH and LQKENI. The DNA of the CDR3 is TGTGCCAGCTCACCATCCCGGACAGGGCTCCACGAGCAGTACTTC. This encodes CASSPSRTGLHEQYF.